Listed below are T cell receptor beta chains from one sample, sequenced in a study of Graves' ophthalmopathy and Graves' hyperthyroidism. TCRdb independently ran MiXCR on the multiplex PCR reads; one entry per CDR3 protein. The table shows around 1.1 million distinct CDR3 sequences, with less than 45% occurring only once. Sequencing was carried out using peripheral blood or thyroid tissue (not recorded which). These TCRs come from an adult man with Graves' hyperthyroidism. CDR3s leave out the opening cysteine and the closing phenylalanine or tryptophan.

>TRBV29-1|TRBJ1-2
SAVVGSSYGYT
>TRBV12-3/TRBV12-4|TRBJ2-5
ASSLGPYIQETQY
>TRBV10-3|TRBJ1-1
ATVRAMNTEAF
>TRBV6-6|TRBJ2-3
ASSYPSGDTQY
>TRBV10-3|TRBJ2-2
AIQQAAPNTGELF
>TRBV7-2|TRBJ2-3
ASSLANSGGRTDTQY
>TRBV5-8|TRBJ1-1
ASSFRDRVFGDTEAF
>TRBV19|TRBJ1-2
ASTNWGNYGYT
>TRBV15|TRBJ2-5
ATSRVGMFEETQY
>TRBV11-2|TRBJ2-2
AIVRENTGELF
>TRBV7-2|TRBJ2-7
ASSLGSGTGGHEQY
>TRBV11-1|TRBJ2-7
ASSLRSARTSSYEQY
>TRBV29-1|TRBJ2-5
SVATGPETQY
>TRBV25-1|TRBJ1-4
ASSEHGAKGKLF
>TRBV5-1|TRBJ1-2
ASKPGSNYGYT
>TRBV28|TRBJ2-7
ASSRITGTGTYEQY
>TRBV6-6|TRBJ2-7
ASSSPPPSEQY
>TRBV9|TRBJ1-4
ASSLEGARNEKLF
>TRBV20-1|TRBJ1-2
SARDAGASNYGYT
>TRBV19|TRBJ2-6
ASSISAGSGANVLT
>TRBV25-1|TRBJ2-5
ASSSTGSNEQY
>TRBV2|TRBJ2-5
ASSGGKVGRD
>TRBV7-2|TRBJ2-7
ASSRDKGGTYEQY
>TRBV4-3|TRBJ1-1
ASSQLQGYTEAF
>TRBV10-3|TRBJ1-1
AISEIWDRGLNTEAF
>TRBV4-3|TRBJ1-4
ASSQSSGTASEKLF
>TRBV20-1|TRBJ1-4
SARDLGPSKLF
>TRBV7-9|TRBJ2-5
ASSYGSTETQY
>TRBV5-6|TRBJ2-7
ASSPHRGDEQY
>TRBV15|TRBJ2-7
ATSRDSTELVYEQY
>TRBV15|TRBJ2-7
ATSSRTEGQY
>TRBV7-9|TRBJ1-4
ASTSLPNEKLF
>TRBV2|TRBJ1-5
ASSLRRDLILYSNQPQH
>TRBV29-1|TRBJ2-7
SAEGGEEYEQY
>TRBV14|TRBJ1-1
ASSQDRSEAF
>TRBV7-9|TRBJ1-1
ASTLGRHTEAF
>TRBV25-1|TRBJ2-1
ASSQTSGGYINNEQF
>TRBV9|TRBJ2-5
ASSVEAGGGETQY
>TRBV5-1|TRBJ1-1
ASSLARVVGMNTEAF
>TRBV9|TRBJ1-2
ASSTTGGPEYGYT
>TRBV7-2|TRBJ2-5
ASSYRTGLPETQY
>TRBV7-2|TRBJ2-7
ASSLGGRLRGRYEQY
>TRBV20-1|TRBJ2-7
SASMGQGAEQY
>TRBV11-2|TRBJ1-1
ASSFLGRDTEAF
>TRBV7-2|TRBJ2-5
ASSLRSGEETQY
>TRBV15|TRBJ2-7
ATSRDPAGYEQY